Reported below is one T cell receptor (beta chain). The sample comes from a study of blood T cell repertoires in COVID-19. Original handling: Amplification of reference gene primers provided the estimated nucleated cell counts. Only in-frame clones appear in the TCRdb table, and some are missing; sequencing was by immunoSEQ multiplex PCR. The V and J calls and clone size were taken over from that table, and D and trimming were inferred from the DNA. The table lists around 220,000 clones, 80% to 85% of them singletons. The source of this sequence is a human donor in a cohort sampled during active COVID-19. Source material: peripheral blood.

The CDR3 region is CASSSGTANTGELFF. The CDR3 nucleotides read TGTGCCAGCAGCTCGGGGACAGCGAACACCGGGGAGCTGTTTTTT. This chain links TRBV7-9 with TRBJ2-2, with 7 bases fitting TRBD1. CDR1 and CDR2 (germline): SEHNR, FQNEAQ (reference sequence). Trimming took 4 bases from V and 0 from J; bases not matched to a gene: 2. The CDR3 spans 15 residues.